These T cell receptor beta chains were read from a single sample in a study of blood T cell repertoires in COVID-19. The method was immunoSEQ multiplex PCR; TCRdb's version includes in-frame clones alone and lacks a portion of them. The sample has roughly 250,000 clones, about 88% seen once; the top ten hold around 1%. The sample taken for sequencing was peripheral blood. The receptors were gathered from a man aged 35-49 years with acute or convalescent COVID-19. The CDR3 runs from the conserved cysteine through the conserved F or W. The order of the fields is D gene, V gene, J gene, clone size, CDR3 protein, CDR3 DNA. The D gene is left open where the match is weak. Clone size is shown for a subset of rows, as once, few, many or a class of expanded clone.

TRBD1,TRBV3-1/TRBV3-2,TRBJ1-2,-,CASSLAAGGDGYTF,TGTGCCAGCAGCCTTGCGGCAGGGGGCGATGGCTACACCTTC
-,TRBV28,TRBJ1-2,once,CASSLSGDPGYTF,TGTGCCAGCAGTTTATCAGGGGACCCTGGCTACACCTTC
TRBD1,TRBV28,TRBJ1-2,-,CASQPLGQGTYGYTF,TGTGCCAGCCAACCCCTGGGACAGGGGACCTATGGCTACACCTTC
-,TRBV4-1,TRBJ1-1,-,CASSQTGNTEAFF,TGCGCCAGCAGCCAGACAGGGAACACTGAAGCTTTCTTT
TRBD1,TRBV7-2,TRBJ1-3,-,CASSFSGTAYSGNTIYF,TGTGCCAGCAGCTTTTCCGGGACAGCTTACTCTGGAAACACCATATATTTT
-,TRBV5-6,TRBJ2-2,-,CASSLELTPGNTGELFF,TGTGCCAGCAGCTTGGAACTTACTCCCGGGAACACCGGGGAGCTGTTTTTT
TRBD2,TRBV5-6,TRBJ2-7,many,CASSAWTSPYEQYF,TGTGCCAGCAGCGCTTGGACTAGCCCCTACGAGCAGTACTTC
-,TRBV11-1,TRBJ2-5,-,CASSPGLQETQYF,TGTGCCAGCAGCCCGGGACTGCAAGAGACCCAGTACTTC
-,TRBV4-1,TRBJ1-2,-,CASSQGNENYGYTF,TGCGCCAGCAGCCAGGGCAACGAAAACTATGGCTACACCTTC
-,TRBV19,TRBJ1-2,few,CASSRPSGGVYTF,TGTGCCAGTAGTAGGCCCAGCGGGGGCGTCTACACCTTC
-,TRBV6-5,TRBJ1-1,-,CASSYSSRGNTEAFF,TGTGCCAGCAGTTACTCGAGTCGAGGGAACACTGAAGCTTTCTTT
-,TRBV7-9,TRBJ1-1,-,CASSLTGNTEAFF,TGTGCCAGCAGCTTAACCGGGAACACTGAAGCTTTCTTT
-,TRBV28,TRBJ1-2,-,CASSFSHTSVYGYTF,TGTGCCAGCAGTTTTTCCCACACCTCTGTCTATGGCTACACCTTC
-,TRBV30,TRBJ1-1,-,CAWNLMNTEAFF,TGTGCCTGGAATCTTATGAACACTGAAGCTTTCTTT
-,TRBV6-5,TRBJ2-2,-,CASSYLQVETGELFF,TGTGCCAGCAGTTACCTACAGGTTGAGACCGGGGAGCTGTTTTTT
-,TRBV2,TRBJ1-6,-,CASSVAGNNSPLHF,TGTGCCAGCAGCGTGGCAGGGAATAATTCACCCCTCCACTTT
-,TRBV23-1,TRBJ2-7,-,CASSQFADEQYF,TGCGCCAGCAGTCAATTCGCAGACGAGCAGTACTTC
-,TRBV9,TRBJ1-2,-,CASSPHLQGNGYTF,TGTGCCAGCAGCCCCCATCTCCAGGGTAATGGCTACACCTTC
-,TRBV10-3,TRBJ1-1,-,CAISPGGGAEAFF,TGTGCCATCAGTCCCGGGGGGGGTGCTGAAGCTTTCTTT
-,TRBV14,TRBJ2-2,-,CASSQGWPNTGELFF,TGTGCCAGCAGCCAAGGGTGGCCGAACACCGGGGAGCTGTTTTTT
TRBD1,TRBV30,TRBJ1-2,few,CAWSVEGQGYYTF,TGTGCCTGGAGTGTAGAGGGACAGGGGTACTACACCTTC
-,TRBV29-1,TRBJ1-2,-,CSGGTDGYTF,TGCAGCGGGGGGACTGATGGCTACACCTTC
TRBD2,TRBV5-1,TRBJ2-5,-,CASRGSGGETQYF,TGCGCCAGCAGGGGGAGCGGGGGAGAGACCCAGTACTTC
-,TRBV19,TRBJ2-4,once,CASSAPDISGRAKNIQYF,TGTGCCAGTAGTGCACCAGACATATCTGGTCGAGCCAAAAACATTCAGTACTTC
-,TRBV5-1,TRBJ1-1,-,CASSDTGGTTEAFF,TGCGCCAGCAGCGACACGGGGGGGACCACTGAAGCTTTCTTT
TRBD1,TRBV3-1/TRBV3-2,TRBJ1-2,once,CASSQEALTGGGDYTF,TGTGCCAGCAGCCAAGAGGCGCTGACAGGGGGCGGCGACTACACCTTC
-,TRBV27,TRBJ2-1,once,CASRLAYRVVAYNEQFF,TGTGCCAGCAGGCTCGCCTACAGGGTAGTAGCCTACAATGAGCAGTTCTTC
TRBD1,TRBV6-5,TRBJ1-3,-,CASSLTGGEDTIYF,TGTGCCAGCAGTCTTACAGGGGGCGAAGACACCATATATTTT
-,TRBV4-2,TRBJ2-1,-,CASSLASLDEQFF,TGTGCCAGCAGCCTGGCTTCCTTGGATGAGCAGTTCTTC
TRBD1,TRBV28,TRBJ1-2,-,CASSLGVKQGNYGYTF,TGTGCCAGCAGTTTAGGTGTGAAACAGGGGAACTATGGCTACACCTTC
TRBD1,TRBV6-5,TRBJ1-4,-,CASSGGVATNEKLFF,TGTGCCAGTTCAGGGGGCGTCGCAACTAATGAAAAACTGTTTTTT
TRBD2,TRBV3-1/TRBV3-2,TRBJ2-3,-,CASSHRTSGNPDTQYF,TGTGCCAGCAGCCATCGGACTAGCGGAAATCCAGATACGCAGTATTTT
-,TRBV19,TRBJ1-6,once,CASSISGINSPLHF,TGTGCCAGTAGTATATCGGGTATTAATTCACCCCTCCACTTT
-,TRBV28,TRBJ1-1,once,CASSLRLSTEAFF,TGTGCCAGCAGTTTAAGACTGAGCACTGAAGCTTTCTTT
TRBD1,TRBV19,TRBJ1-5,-,CASSRDRDGPQHF,TGTGCCAGTAGTAGGGACAGGGATGGGCCCCAGCATTTT
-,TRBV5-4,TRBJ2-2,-,CASSPLGSAENTGELFF,TGTGCCAGCAGCCCTTTAGGCTCAGCGGAGAACACCGGGGAGCTGTTTTTT
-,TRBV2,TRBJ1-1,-,CATEGEGMNTEAFF,TGTGCCACCGAGGGGGAGGGAATGAACACTGAAGCTTTCTTT
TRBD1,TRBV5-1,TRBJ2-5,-,CASSPGQGQETQYF,TGCGCCAGCAGCCCGGGACAGGGGCAAGAGACCCAGTACTTC
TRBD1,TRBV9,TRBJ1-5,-,CASSAGGGRYQPQHF,TGTGCCAGCAGCGCAGGGGGAGGACGGTATCAGCCCCAGCATTTT
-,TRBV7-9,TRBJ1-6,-,CASSLAPGVNSPLHF,TGTGCCAGCAGCTTAGCACCAGGGGTAAATTCACCCCTCCACTTT
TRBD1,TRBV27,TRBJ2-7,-,CASSPSRDRDYEQYF,TGTGCCAGCAGTCCTTCCAGGGACAGGGACTACGAGCAGTACTTC
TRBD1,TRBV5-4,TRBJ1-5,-,CASSGDRGYSNQPQHF,TGTGCCAGCAGCGGCGACAGGGGATATAGCAATCAGCCCCAGCATTTT
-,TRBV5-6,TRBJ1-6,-,CASSSNTGLTDSPLHF,TGTGCCAGCAGCTCCAACACAGGGCTTACAGATTCACCCCTCCACTTT